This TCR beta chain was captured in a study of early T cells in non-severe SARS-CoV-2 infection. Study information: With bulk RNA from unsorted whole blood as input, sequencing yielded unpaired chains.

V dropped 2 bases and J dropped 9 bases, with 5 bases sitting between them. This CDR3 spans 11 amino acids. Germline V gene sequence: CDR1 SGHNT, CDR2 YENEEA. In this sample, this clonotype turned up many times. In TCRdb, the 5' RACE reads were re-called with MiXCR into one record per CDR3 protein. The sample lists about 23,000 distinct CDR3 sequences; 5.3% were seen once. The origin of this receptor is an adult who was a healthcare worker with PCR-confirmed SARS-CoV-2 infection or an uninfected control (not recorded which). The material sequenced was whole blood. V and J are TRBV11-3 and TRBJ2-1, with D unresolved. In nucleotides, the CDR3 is TGTGCCAGCAGCTTAAACCTTGAGCAGTTCTTC. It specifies CASSLNLEQFF.